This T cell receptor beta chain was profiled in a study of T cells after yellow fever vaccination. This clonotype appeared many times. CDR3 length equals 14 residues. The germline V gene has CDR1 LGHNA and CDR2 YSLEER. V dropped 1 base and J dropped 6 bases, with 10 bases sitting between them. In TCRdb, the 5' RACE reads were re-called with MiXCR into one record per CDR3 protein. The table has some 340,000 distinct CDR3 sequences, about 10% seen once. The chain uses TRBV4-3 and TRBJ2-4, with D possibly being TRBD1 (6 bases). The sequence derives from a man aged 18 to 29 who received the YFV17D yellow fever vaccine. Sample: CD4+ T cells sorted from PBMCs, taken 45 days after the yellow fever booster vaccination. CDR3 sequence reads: CASSQVWGRNIQYF. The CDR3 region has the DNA TGCGCCAGCAGCCAAGTTTGGGGGCGAAACATTCAGTACTTC.